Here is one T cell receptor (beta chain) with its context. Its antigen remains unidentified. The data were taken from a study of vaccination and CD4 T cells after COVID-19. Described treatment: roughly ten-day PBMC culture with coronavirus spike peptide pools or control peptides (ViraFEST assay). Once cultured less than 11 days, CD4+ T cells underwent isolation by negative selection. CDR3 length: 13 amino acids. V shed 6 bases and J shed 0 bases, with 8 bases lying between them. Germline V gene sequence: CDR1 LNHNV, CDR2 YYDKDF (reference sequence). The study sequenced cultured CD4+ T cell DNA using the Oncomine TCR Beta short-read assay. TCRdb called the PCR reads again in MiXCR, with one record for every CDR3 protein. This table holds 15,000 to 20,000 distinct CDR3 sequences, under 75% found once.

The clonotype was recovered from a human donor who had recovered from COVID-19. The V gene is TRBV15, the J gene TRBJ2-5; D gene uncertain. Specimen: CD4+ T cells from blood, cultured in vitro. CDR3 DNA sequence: TGTGCCACCAGAACAGACTACCAAGAGACCCAGTACTTC. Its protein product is CATRTDYQETQYF.